Included here is one TCR beta chain sequence, with context. Its antigen is still unknown. This PCR relied on a set of 60 Vbeta primers and 13 Jbeta primers. Some clones are missing from TCRdb's copy, which holds only in-frame ones; the method was immunoSEQ multiplex PCR. The sample has around 110,000 clones, 79% seen once. The data are from a study of cytomegalovirus exposure and HLA in healthy donors. Findings of the study overall: Sequencing artifact likely explains a cluster of highly shared sequence variants. An Asian-associated ancestry cluster reportedly showed fewer N-insertions than the approximately 630-donor mean in a later analysis. For most subjects, TCR beta sequences were reported to predict HLA-A and HLA-B alleles with accuracy. As a later analysis revealed, most CMV-associated TCR beta chains appeared HLA-restricted.

CDR3 length: 16 amino acids. V was clipped by 2 bases and J by 4 bases; unmatched bases: 7. Looked up from germline, CDR1 is SGHVS and CDR2 is FNYEAQ. Sequencing was performed on PBMCs. This chain connects TRBV7-6 to TRBJ2-2; TRBD2 matches at 7 bases. This receptor was identified in a woman aged 18 to 35 in good health and CMV-seropositive. CDR3 protein: CASSLLAGEVTGELFF. The CDR3 region has the DNA TGTGCCAGCAGCTTACTCGCGGGAGAGGTCACCGGGGAGCTGTTTTTT.